These 3 T cell receptor beta chains were all obtained from the same sample, sequenced in a study of Graves' ophthalmopathy and Graves' hyperthyroidism. RNA served as the template for amplifying TCR beta CDR3 regions. An opening RT-PCR round employed HTBI primers and preceded a second-round multiplex PCR. TCRdb processed the multiplex PCR reads anew with MiXCR; each CDR3 protein has one entry. Of a few hundred thousand distinct CDR3 sequences listed, about 18% are singletons. The source material was peripheral blood. These receptors were obtained from an adult woman with stable Graves' hyperthyroidism.

V and J are TRBV2 and TRBJ1-2; 7 bases line up with TRBD1. Germline V gene sequence: CDR1 SNHLY, CDR2 FYNNEI. This CDR3 region has 14 residues. After removal of 4 bases from V and 6 bases from J, the junction contained 8 bases not matched to a gene. The CDR3 protein is CASSVVEQGDGYTF. The CDR3 nucleotides read TGTGCCAGCAGTGTCGTCGAGCAGGGGGATGGCTACACCTTC.

This clonotype was detected many times. This chain connects TRBV7-9 to TRBJ2-5; D is unresolved. The CDR3 consists of 11 residues. V was cut by 6 bases and J by 5 bases, with 7 bases left in between. In germline, CDR1 is SEHNR, CDR2 FQNEAQ (reference sequence). The CDR3 DNA reads TGTGCCAGCAGTCGAAGCGAGACCCAGTACTTC. This codes for CASSRSETQYF.

V gene TRBV12-3 or TRBV12-4 combines with J gene TRBJ1-1; 7 bases fit TRBD1. This CDR3 contains 15 residues. With V trimmed by 5 bases and J by 3 bases, 9 bases remained unmatched. This CDR3 reads CASSPLTGLYTEAFF. CDR3 DNA: TGTGCCAGCAGTCCCTTGACAGGGCTTTACACTGAAGCTTTCTTT.